Listed below are T cell receptor beta chains from one sample, sequenced in a study of cytomegalovirus exposure and HLA in healthy donors. TCRdb keeps only in-frame clones here, not all; method: immunoSEQ multiplex PCR. The profile covers roughly 140,000 clones, with approximately 72% appearing a single time and about 1.3% taken by the ten largest. The specimen sequenced was PBMCs. These receptor sequences come from a man aged 18 to 30 in good health and CMV-seronegative. Each CDR3 is given with its conserved first and last residue. A D gene is named only where the DNA matches it firmly. Expanded clones are given a class, and other clones once, few, many or no size at all.

-,TRBJ2-1,TRBV19,-,TGTGCCAGTAGTATAGTAAACGGGTATTTCGATGAGCAGTTCTTC,CASSIVNGYFDEQFF
-,TRBJ1-1,TRBV28,-,TGTGCCAGCAGTATCCGGACGGACAGTAACACTGAAGCTTTCTTT,CASSIRTDSNTEAFF
TRBD1,TRBJ2-1,TRBV5-4,-,TGTGCCAGCAGCTCCCGAGACAGGGGGCTATATGAGCAGTTCTTC,CASSSRDRGLYEQFF
TRBD1,TRBJ1-1,TRBV7-8,-,TGTGCCAGCAGCTTGGGACAGGGGTGGACTGAAGCTTTCTTT,CASSLGQGWTEAFF
-,TRBJ2-7,TRBV19,-,TGTGCCAGTAACCCCCCTAGGCGCGGGTCCGAGCAGTACTTC,CASNPPRRGSEQYF
TRBD2,TRBJ2-1,TRBV7-9,-,TGTGCCAGCAGGTTCGGGACTAGCGTCTACAATGAGCAGTTCTTC,CASRFGTSVYNEQFF
TRBD1,TRBJ2-7,TRBV11-2,-,TGTGCCAGCAGCTACTCAGGGGGCCCCACCTACGAGCAGTACTTC,CASSYSGGPTYEQYF
TRBD1,TRBJ1-4,TRBV27,-,TGTGCCAGCAGTTCGCTTTGTGACAGGGGTCGTTTTAATGGAACTAATGAAAAACTGTTTTTT,CASSSLCDRGRFNGTNEKLFF
-,TRBJ1-2,TRBV29-1,-,TGCAGCGTTGCGGGGTCGGGAACGATTTCCTATGGCTACACCTTC,CSVAGSGTISYGYTF
TRBD1,TRBJ2-7,TRBV27,-,TGTGCCAGCAGCACCGGGACAGGGGCCTACGAGCAGTACTTC,CASSTGTGAYEQYF
TRBD2,TRBJ2-2,TRBV18,-,TGTGCCAGCTCACCACGGACTAGCGGGAGTAGCACCGGGGAGCTGTTTTTT,CASSPRTSGSSTGELFF
-,TRBJ2-7,TRBV11-2,-,TGTGCCAGCAGCTTAGGGCTTGAGCAGTACTTC,CASSLGLEQYF
TRBD2,TRBJ2-5,TRBV11-3,-,TGTGCCAGCAGCTTCGGTGGTAGCGGGCAAGAGACCCAGTACTTC,CASSFGGSGQETQYF
-,TRBJ2-7,TRBV6-6,-,TGTGCCAGCAGTTACTCCGGAGGTTCCTACGAGCAGTACTTC,CASSYSGGSYEQYF
TRBD2,TRBJ2-1,TRBV7-9,few,TGTGCCAGCAGCCCCAGACTAGCGGGAGATCGGTCCTACAATGAGCAGTTCTTC,CASSPRLAGDRSYNEQFF
-,TRBJ1-5,TRBV5-1,-,TGCGCCAGCAGCTTGGACAGTAATCAGCCCCAGCATTTT,CASSLDSNQPQHF
TRBD1,TRBJ2-2,TRBV5-1,-,TGCGCCAGCAGCGGCCGGGACAGCCCCAAAACCGGGGAGCTGTTTTTT,CASSGRDSPKTGELFF
TRBD1,TRBJ1-1,TRBV29-1,-,TGCAGCGTAGATAAAGGACAGGAGAACACTGAAGCTTTCTTT,CSVDKGQENTEAFF
TRBD1,TRBJ1-2,TRBV4-1,-,TGCGCCAGCAGCAGACCGGGACAGATGATTAACTATGGCTACACCTTC,CASSRPGQMINYGYTF
-,TRBJ2-7,TRBV19,-,TGTGCCCCAGCCCCCCAGGTGGCAGACAAAGAGGAGCAGTACTTC,CAPAPQVADKEEQYF
TRBD1,TRBJ1-1,TRBV5-1,-,TGCGCCAGCCGCCTTACATGGGCAGGGGGATCCGCTGAAGCTTTCTTT,CASRLTWAGGSAEAFF
TRBD2,TRBJ2-1,TRBV5-1,few,TGCGCCAGCAGCTTGGCACTAGCGGGAGACCATGAGCAGTTCTTC,CASSLALAGDHEQFF
-,TRBJ2-5,TRBV29-1,few,TGCAGCGTTGAAGTCGCTAGCGAGGAGACCCAGTACTTC,CSVEVASEETQYF
TRBD2,TRBJ2-2,TRBV6-1,once,TGTGCCAGCAGGTCAACTAGCGGGAGCTCCGGGGAGCTGTTTTTT,CASRSTSGSSGELFF
-,TRBJ1-4,TRBV11-2,once,TGTGCCAGCAGAATAGGCCCGGGACACAAAGGAGAAAAACTGTTTTTT,CASRIGPGHKGEKLFF
TRBD1,TRBJ2-5,TRBV10-1,-,TGCGCCAGCAGTCCCGGGACAGGACAAGAGACCCAGTACTTC,CASSPGTGQETQYF
-,TRBJ1-1,TRBV4-3,few,TGCGCCAGCAGCCAACATATTCCAGGGGATCATGTCCCGAGGACTGAAGCTTTCTTT,CASSQHIPGDHVPRTEAFF
-,TRBJ2-7,TRBV19,-,TGTGCCAGTAGTATAGAGGCACCGGGATACGAGCAGTACTTC,CASSIEAPGYEQYF
-,TRBJ2-7,TRBV7-6,few,TGTGCCAGCAGCTTAGCCCAGGCCAGGGAAACAATTCACGAGCAGTACTTC,CASSLAQARETIHEQYF
TRBD1,TRBJ2-2,TRBV7-2,-,TGTGCCAGCAGCCTGCGGACAGGGCAGCACGGGGAGCTGTTTTTT,CASSLRTGQHGELFF
TRBD1,TRBJ1-2,TRBV27,once,TGTGCCAGCAGCCCTAGGGGGCTGGGCTATGGCTACACCTTC,CASSPRGLGYGYTF
TRBD2,TRBJ2-3,TRBV11-2,-,TGTGCCAGCAGCCTTAGCGGGAGGGATAGAGATACGCAGTATTTT,CASSLSGRDRDTQYF
TRBD1,TRBJ2-5,TRBV9,once,TGTGCCAGCAGCGCACCCCGGGACAGCCACGCTACCCAGTACTTC,CASSAPRDSHATQYF
-,TRBJ2-7,TRBV27,-,TGTGCCAGCAGTCCGGACTTTGCCTACGAGCAGTACTTC,CASSPDFAYEQYF
-,TRBJ1-1,TRBV10-3,-,TGTGCCATCAGTGAGTCTACAGGGTGGGGGAACACTGAAGCTTTCTTT,CAISESTGWGNTEAFF
-,TRBJ1-1,TRBV4-1,few,TGCGCCAGCAGCCAAGGCCCCACAGGGATCACTGAAGCTTTCTTT,CASSQGPTGITEAFF
TRBD1,TRBJ2-2,TRBV18,-,TGTGCCAGCTCACCCCGGGACAGGGAAATTACGAACACCGGGGAGCTGTTTTTT,CASSPRDREITNTGELFF
TRBD2,TRBJ2-3,TRBV10-1,-,TGCGCCAGCAGTGAGGAGGGACTAGCTTACACAGATACGCAGTATTTT,CASSEEGLAYTDTQYF
-,TRBJ1-2,TRBV15,-,TGTGCCACCAGCAGAGATAGCAGGGATTTGGGTAACTATGGCTACACCTTC,CATSRDSRDLGNYGYTF
TRBD1,TRBJ1-1,TRBV19,few,TGTGCCAGTAGTCCGGGACAGGGGGAGGTAGGCGAGAACACTGAAGCTTTCTTT,CASSPGQGEVGENTEAFF
-,TRBJ2-3,TRBV5-1,-,TGCGCCAGCGGAAACTCCGGGGCAGATACGCAGTATTTT,CASGNSGADTQYF
-,TRBJ2-7,TRBV7-2,-,TGTGCCAGCAGCTTAGTCGCCTACGAGCAGTACTTC,CASSLVAYEQYF
-,TRBJ1-2,TRBV7-9,-,TGTTCCAGCAGCTTAGAGGGGGAGGGCTACACCTTC,CSSSLEGEGYTF
TRBD1,TRBJ1-5,TRBV5-6,-,TGTGCCAGCGGCACAGGGGACCATCAGCCCCAGCATTTT,CASGTGDHQPQHF
TRBD1,TRBJ1-2,TRBV28,-,TGTGCCAGCAGTTACGAGGACAGGACTAACTATGGCTACACCTTC,CASSYEDRTNYGYTF
-,TRBJ1-5,TRBV6-1,-,TGTGCCAGCAGTGAAGCCCTTACAGCGGATCAGCCCCAGCATTTT,CASSEALTADQPQHF
TRBD2,TRBJ2-2,TRBV30,-,TGTGCCTGGTCCGGACTAGCGGCCGGGGAGCTGTTTTTT,CAWSGLAAGELFF
-,TRBJ2-6,TRBV23-1,-,TGCGCCAGCAGTCTCCCGCCGCGGGCTGGGGCCAACGTCCTGACTTTC,CASSLPPRAGANVLTF
TRBD1,TRBJ2-7,TRBV7-9,-,TGTGCCAGCAGCTTAAATCCGGGACAGGGGCCCTACGAGCAGTACTTC,CASSLNPGQGPYEQYF
TRBD1,TRBJ1-2,TRBV5-1,-,TGCGCCAGCAGGAAAGGGGGCGGCTACACCTTC,CASRKGGGYTF
TRBD1,TRBJ2-5,TRBV13,-,TGTGCCAGCAGCTTAGAACAGGGGGAGACCCAGTACTTC,CASSLEQGETQYF
-,TRBJ1-4,TRBV9,few,TGTGCCAGCAGCCCTGCGGGGGGTTCTAATGAAAAACTGTTTTTT,CASSPAGGSNEKLFF
TRBD2,TRBJ2-3,TRBV5-1,-,TGCGCCAGCAGACGGACTAGCGGAACTAGCACAGATACGCAGTATTTT,CASRRTSGTSTDTQYF
TRBD2,TRBJ2-5,TRBV6-1,once,TGTGCCAGCAGTGAGAGCGGGAAACGCCAAGAGACCCAGTACTTC,CASSESGKRQETQYF
-,TRBJ2-5,TRBV19,-,TGTGCCAGTAGTATTGTCCCGGCGGGGAGTGGGGCCCAGTACTTC,CASSIVPAGSGAQYF
-,TRBJ2-2,TRBV4-3,-,TGCGCCAGCAGCCAGAGGGCCGGGGAGCTGTTTTTT,CASSQRAGELFF
TRBD1,TRBJ1-1,TRBV18,-,TGTGCCAGCTCAACCTCGGACAGGGGGCGAGAAGGCACTGAAGCTTTCTTT,CASSTSDRGREGTEAFF
TRBD1,TRBJ1-1,TRBV15,-,TGTGCCACCAGCAGAGCCGGGACAGGTGTCACTGAAGCTTTCTTT,CATSRAGTGVTEAFF
-,TRBJ2-3,TRBV12-2,-,TGTGCAAGTAGGGAGGACAGGGGCGCAGATACGCAGTATTTT,CASREDRGADTQYF
TRBD1,TRBJ2-7,TRBV11-2,few,TGTGCCAGCAGCCGACAGGGTGGGCAGTACTTC,CASSRQGGQYF